The source of this T cell receptor (beta chain) is a study of OX40 agonist ivuxolimab in advanced cancers. Autoimmune disease history or systemic immunosuppression excluded patients. Assay: immunoSEQ multiplex PCR; the TCRdb copy retains only in-frame clones and omits some. This table has over 150,000 clones, roughly 94% appearing once. The CDR3 totals 14 residues. Between the trimmed V and J ends, which lost 4 bases and 3 bases, there was a span of 14 bases. Germline-derived CDR1 and CDR2 are SGHRS and YFSETQ. This sequence was found in an adult with an advanced solid tumor such as melanoma, head and neck, liver or kidney cancer. The V call is TRBV5-1, the J call TRBJ2-7; D gene uncertain. The sequenced sample was CD4+ or CD8+ T cells sorted from blood, obtained in a trial of the OX40 agonist ivuxolimab. This CDR3 is CASSGDGVLYEQYF. CDR3 DNA: TGCGCCAGCAGCGGAGACGGAGTGCTCTACGAGCAGTACTTC.